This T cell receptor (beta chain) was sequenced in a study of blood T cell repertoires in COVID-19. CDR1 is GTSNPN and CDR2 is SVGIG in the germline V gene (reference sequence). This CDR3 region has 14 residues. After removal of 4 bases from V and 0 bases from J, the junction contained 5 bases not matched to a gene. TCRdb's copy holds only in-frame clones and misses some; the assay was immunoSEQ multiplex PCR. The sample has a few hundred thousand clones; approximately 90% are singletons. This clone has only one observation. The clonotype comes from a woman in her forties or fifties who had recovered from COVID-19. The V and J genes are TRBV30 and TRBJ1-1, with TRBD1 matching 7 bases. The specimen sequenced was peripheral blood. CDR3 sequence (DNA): TGTGCCTGGAACCCGGGACAGCTGAACACTGAAGCTTTCTTT. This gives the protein CAWNPGQLNTEAFF.